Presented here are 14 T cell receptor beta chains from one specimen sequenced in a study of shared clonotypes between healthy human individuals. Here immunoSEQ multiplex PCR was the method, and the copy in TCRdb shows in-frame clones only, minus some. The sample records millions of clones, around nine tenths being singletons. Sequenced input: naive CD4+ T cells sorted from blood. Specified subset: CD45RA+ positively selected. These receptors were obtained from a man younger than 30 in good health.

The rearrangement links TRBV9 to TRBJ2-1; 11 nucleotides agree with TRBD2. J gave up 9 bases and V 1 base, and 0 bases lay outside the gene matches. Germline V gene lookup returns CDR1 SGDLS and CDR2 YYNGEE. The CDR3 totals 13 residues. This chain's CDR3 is CASSVTSGSEQFF. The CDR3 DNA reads TGTGCCAGCAGCGTAACTAGCGGGAGTGAGCAGTTCTTC.

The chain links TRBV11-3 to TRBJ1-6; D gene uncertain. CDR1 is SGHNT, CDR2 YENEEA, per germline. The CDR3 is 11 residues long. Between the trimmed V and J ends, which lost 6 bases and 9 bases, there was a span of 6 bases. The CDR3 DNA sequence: TGTGCCAGCAGAGCGGGTTCACCCCTCCACTTT. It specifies CASRAGSPLHF.

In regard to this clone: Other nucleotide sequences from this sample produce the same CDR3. The CDR3 loop reads CASSYSGQGTYEQYF. In nucleotides, the CDR3 is TGTGCCAGCAGTTACTCGGGACAGGGAACCTACGAGCAGTACTTC. The rearrangement joins TRBV6-5 to TRBJ2-7, with TRBD1 matching over 9 bases. Germline V CDR1 and CDR2: MNHEY, SVGAGI. The V and J ends lost 0 bases and 2 bases, in that order; junction bases with no gene match: 2. The CDR3 extends over 15 amino acids.

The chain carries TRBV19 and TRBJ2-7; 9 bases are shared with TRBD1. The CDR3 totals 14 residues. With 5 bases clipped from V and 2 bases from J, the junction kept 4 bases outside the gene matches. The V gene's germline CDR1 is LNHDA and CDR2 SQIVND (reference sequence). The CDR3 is CASSRDRATYEQYF. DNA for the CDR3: TGTGCCAGTAGTCGGGACAGGGCTACCTACGAGCAGTACTTC.

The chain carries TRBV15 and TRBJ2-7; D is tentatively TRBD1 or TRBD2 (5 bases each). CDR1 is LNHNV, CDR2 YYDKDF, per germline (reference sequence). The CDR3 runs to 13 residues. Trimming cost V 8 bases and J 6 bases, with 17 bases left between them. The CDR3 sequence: CATGETVVGEQYF. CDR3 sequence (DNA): TGTGCCACCGGGGAGACAGTCGTCGGCGAGCAGTACTTC.

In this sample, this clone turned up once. In DNA, the CDR3 is TGTGCCAGCAGTTCTGAGACAGGGGTGGGCTACACCTTC. As protein: CASSSETGVGYTF. V usage is TRBV28 and J usage is TRBJ1-2; 8 bases are a match to TRBD1. CDR1 and CDR2 from the germline V gene are MDHEN and SYDVKM. This CDR3 has 13 amino acids. Trimming removed 4 bases from V and 8 bases from J; junction bases left unmatched: 6.

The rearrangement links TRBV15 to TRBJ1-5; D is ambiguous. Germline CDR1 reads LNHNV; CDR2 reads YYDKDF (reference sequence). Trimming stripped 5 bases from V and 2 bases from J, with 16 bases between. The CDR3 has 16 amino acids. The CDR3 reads CATSRGEGGGNQPQHF. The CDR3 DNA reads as TGTGCCACCAGCCGCGGTGAGGGAGGCGGCAATCAGCCCCAGCATTTT.

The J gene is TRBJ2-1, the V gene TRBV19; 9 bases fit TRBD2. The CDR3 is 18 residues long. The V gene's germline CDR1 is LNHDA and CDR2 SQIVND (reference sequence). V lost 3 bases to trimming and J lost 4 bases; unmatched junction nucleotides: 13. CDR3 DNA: TGTGCCAGTAGTATCCCCGGGCCGCTAGCGGGGATATACAATGAGCAGTTCTTC. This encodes CASSIPGPLAGIYNEQFF.

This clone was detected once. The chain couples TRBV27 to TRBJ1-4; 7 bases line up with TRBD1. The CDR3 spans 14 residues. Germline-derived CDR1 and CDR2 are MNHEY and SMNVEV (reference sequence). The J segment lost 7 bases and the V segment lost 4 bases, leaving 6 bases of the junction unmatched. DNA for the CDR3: TGTGCCAGCAGTTCTCAGGGGGACAGTGAAAAACTGTTTTTT. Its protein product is CASSSQGDSEKLFF.

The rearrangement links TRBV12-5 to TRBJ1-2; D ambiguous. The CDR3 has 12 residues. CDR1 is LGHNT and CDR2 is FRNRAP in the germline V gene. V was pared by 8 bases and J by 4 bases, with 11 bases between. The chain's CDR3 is CASYRTAYGYTF. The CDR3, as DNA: TGTGCTAGTTACCGGACGGCCTATGGCTACACCTTC.

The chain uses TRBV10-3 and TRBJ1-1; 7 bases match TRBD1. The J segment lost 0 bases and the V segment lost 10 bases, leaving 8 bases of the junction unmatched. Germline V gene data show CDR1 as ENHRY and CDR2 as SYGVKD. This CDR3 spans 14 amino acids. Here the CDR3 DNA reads TGTGCCACCTGGACAGGCATCATGAACACTGAAGCTTTCTTT. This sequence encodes CATWTGIMNTEAFF.

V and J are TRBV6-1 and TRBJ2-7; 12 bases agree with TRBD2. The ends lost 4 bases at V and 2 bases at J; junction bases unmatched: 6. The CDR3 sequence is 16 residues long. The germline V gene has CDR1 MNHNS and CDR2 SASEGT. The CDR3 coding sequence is TGTGCCAGCAGTGGACTAGCGGGAGACCCGCCCTACGAGCAGTACTTC. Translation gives CASSGLAGDPPYEQYF.

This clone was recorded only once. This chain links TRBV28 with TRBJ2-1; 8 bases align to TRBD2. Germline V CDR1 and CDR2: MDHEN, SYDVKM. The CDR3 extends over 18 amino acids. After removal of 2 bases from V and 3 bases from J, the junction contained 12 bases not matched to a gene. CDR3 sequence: CASSLGTGGRVGYNEQFF. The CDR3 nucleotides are TGTGCCAGCAGTTTAGGGACGGGGGGGCGAGTTGGCTACAATGAGCAGTTCTTC.

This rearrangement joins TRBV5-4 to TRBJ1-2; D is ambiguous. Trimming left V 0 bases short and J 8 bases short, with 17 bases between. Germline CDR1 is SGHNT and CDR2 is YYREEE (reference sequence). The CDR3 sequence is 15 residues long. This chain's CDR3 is CASSLDGAISIGYTF. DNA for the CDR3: TGTGCCAGCAGCTTGGATGGAGCGATATCGATCGGCTACACCTTC.